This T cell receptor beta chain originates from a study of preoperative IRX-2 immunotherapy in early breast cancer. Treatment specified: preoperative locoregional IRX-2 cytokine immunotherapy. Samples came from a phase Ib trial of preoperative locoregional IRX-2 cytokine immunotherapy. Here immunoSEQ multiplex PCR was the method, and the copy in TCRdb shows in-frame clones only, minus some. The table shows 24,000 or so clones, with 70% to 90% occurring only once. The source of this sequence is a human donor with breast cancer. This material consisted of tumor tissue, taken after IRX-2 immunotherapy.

The CDR3 reads CASSLDGNTGANVLTF. As DNA, the CDR3 is TGCGCCAGCAGCTTGGATGGGAATACTGGGGCCAACGTCCTGACTTTC. The chain has TRBV5-1 and TRBJ2-6; unclear D gene. Deletions cut 0 bases from V and 2 bases from J, with 9 bases between. This CDR3 contains 16 residues. Germline values: CDR1 SGHRS, CDR2 YFSETQ.